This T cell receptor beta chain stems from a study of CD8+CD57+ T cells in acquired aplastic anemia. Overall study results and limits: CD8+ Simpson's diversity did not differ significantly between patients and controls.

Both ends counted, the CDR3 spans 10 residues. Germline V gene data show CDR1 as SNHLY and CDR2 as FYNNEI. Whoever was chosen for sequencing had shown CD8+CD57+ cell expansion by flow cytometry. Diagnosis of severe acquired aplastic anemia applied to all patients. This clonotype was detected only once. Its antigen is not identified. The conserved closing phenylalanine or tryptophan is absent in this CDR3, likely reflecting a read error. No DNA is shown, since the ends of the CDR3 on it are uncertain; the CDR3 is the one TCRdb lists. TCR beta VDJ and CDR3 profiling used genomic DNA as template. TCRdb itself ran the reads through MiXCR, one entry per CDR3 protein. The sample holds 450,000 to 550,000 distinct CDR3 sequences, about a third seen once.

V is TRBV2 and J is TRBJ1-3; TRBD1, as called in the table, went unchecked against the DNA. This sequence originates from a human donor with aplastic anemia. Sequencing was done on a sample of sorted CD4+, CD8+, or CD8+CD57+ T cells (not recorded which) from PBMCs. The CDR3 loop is CASSGVRGDT.